What follows are 18 T cell receptor beta chains derived from one specimen sequenced in a study of OX40 agonist ivuxolimab in advanced cancers. Sequencing used immunoSEQ multiplex PCR; TCRdb keeps in-frame clones, though not all of them. The data contain some 30,000 clones, 92% of them singletons. The specimen was CD4+ or CD8+ T cells sorted from blood, collected in a trial of the OX40 agonist ivuxolimab. The receptor source for this set is an adult with an advanced solid tumor such as melanoma, head and neck, liver or kidney cancer.

The chain carries TRBV7-7 and TRBJ2-3; possibly TRBD2 for D (5 bases). The CDR3 is made up of 14 amino acids. V lost 1 base, J lost 6 bases, and 11 bases lay in between. Germline CDR1 reads SSHAT; CDR2 reads FNYEAQ (reference sequence). The CDR3 is CASSLGGYTDTQYF. As DNA, the CDR3 is TGTGCCAGCAGCTTAGGCGGGTACACCGATACGCAGTATTTT.

This chain links TRBV20-1 with TRBJ2-1; D uncertain. CDR3 length equals 11 residues. V was trimmed by 5 bases and J by 10 bases, leaving 12 bases between them. The germline CDR1 and CDR2 sequences are DFQATT and SNEGSKA (reference sequence). CDR3 in DNA: TGCAGTGCTCCACAGTGGAACGAGCAGTTCTTC. This codes for CSAPQWNEQFF.

A few counts support this clone. The chain links TRBV5-5 to TRBJ1-3; D is unclear. CDR3 length: 16 amino acids. The V gene lost 4 bases and the J gene lost 2 bases, with 16 bases spanning the gap. Germline V gene data show CDR1 as SGHKS and CDR2 as YYEKEE (reference sequence). CDR3 residues: CASSPTNQLTGNTIYF. CDR3 bases: TGTGCCAGCAGCCCGACAAACCAACTCACTGGAAACACCATATATTTT.

This clone was observed once. This chain links TRBV7-6 with TRBJ1-2; 8 nucleotides agree with TRBD1. CDR1 and CDR2 (germline): SGHVS, FNYEAQ. CDR3 size: 15 residues. The V and J ends lost 0 bases and 5 bases, in that order; junction bases with no gene match: 5. This CDR3 reads CASSLASGGVYGYTF. CDR3 bases: TGTGCCAGCAGCTTAGCTTCAGGGGGCGTATATGGCTACACCTTC.

This clone was found a few times. The gene calls are TRBV10-3 and TRBJ2-7; TRBD2 matches at 7 bases. The CDR3 is 14 residues long. Germline CDR1 is ENHRY and CDR2 is SYGVKD. The V segment lost 3 bases and the J segment 0 bases; nucleotides outside the gene matches: 2. CDR3 DNA sequence: TGTGCCATCAGTGAAGGGACTAACTCCTACGAGCAGTACTTC. This encodes CAISEGTNSYEQYF.

This clone was found a few times. An end of the junction does not agree with germline; a read error may underlie this. The chain recombines TRBV5-1 with TRBJ2-7; the D gene is possibly TRBD2 (5 bases). Germline assignment: CDR1 SGHRS and CDR2 YFSETQ. CDR3 length: 13 residues. The CDR3 DNA sequence: TGTGCCAGCAGCAGTTGGGGAGCCTACGAGCAGTACTTC. It encodes CASSSWGAYEQYF.

The chain joins TRBV20-1 to TRBJ1-2; no clear D gene. The CDR3 consists of 11 residues. Trimming pared 4 bases from V and 5 bases from J, leaving 8 bases between. Germline assignment: CDR1 DFQATT and CDR2 SNEGSKA (reference sequence). In DNA, the CDR3 is TGCAGTGCTACCACAGCTTATGGCTACACCTTC. Translation gives CSATTAYGYTF.

The J gene is TRBJ1-4, the V gene TRBV5-6; D gene uncertain. V lost 0 bases, J lost 4 bases, and 13 bases lay in between. CDR3 length: 16 residues. The V gene's germline CDR1 is SGHDT and CDR2 YYEEEE. The chain's CDR3 is CASSLGTGEGNEKLFF. CDR3 nucleotide sequence: TGTGCCAGCAGCTTGGGAACTGGGGAGGGTAATGAAAAACTGTTTTTT.

J is TRBJ1-5 and V is TRBV6-5, with D hard to call. Germline V gene sequence: CDR1 MNHEY, CDR2 SVGAGI. This CDR3 contains 14 residues. V was shortened by 6 bases and J by 6 bases, with 15 bases between the two germline ends. The CDR3 sequence: CASSPGRGLQPQHF. CDR3 bases: TGTGCCAGCAGCCCGGGTCGCGGACTTCAGCCCCAGCATTTT.

The chain uses TRBV6-5 and TRBJ2-7; 8 nucleotides align to TRBD1. In germline, CDR1 is MNHEY, CDR2 SVGAGI. The CDR3 totals 14 residues. With V trimmed by 2 bases and J by 6 bases, 6 bases remained unmatched. In DNA, the CDR3 is TGTGCCAGCAGTTACCTTGGACAGGGAGCCGAGCAGTACTTC. It encodes CASSYLGQGAEQYF.

This chain links TRBV7-6 with TRBJ2-7, with 8 bases lining up with TRBD1. From germline, CDR1 is SGHVS and CDR2 FNYEAQ. V was pared by 0 bases and J by 0 bases, with 4 bases of the junction left unmatched. CDR3 length equals 16 residues. CDR3 sequence (DNA): TGTGCCAGCAGCTTAGCCCCGACAGGGGTCTCCTACGAGCAGTACTTC. Its protein product is CASSLAPTGVSYEQYF.

This clone was seen a single time. The V gene is TRBV7-2, the J gene TRBJ2-1; a possible D gene is TRBD2 (5 bases). Trimming removed 5 bases at V and 10 bases at J, with 12 bases between. Germline values: CDR1 SGHTA, CDR2 FQGNSA. The CDR3 is 12 amino acids. The CDR3 protein is CASSPSGGEQFF. In nucleotides, the CDR3 is TGTGCCAGCAGCCCCTCAGGCGGGGAGCAGTTCTTC.

This clone showed up just a few times. A read error may account for a junction end that differs from germline. The V gene is TRBV6-5, the J gene TRBJ1-6, with no clear D. CDR1 is MNHEY and CDR2 is SVGAGI in the germline V gene. This CDR3 is built from 15 residues. CDR3 region: CASSYFGRENSPLHF. The CDR3 bases are TGTGCCAGCAGTTACTTCGGACGGGAAAATTCGCCCCTCCACTTT.

CDR3: CASSYSRQGAKGYTF. The CDR3 DNA reads TGTGCCAGCAGTTACTCGCGGCAGGGTGCGAAAGGCTACACCTTC. The V gene is TRBV6-5, the J gene TRBJ1-2, with D possibly being TRBD1 (5 bases). CDR3 length equals 15 residues. Germline V gene data show CDR1 as MNHEY and CDR2 as SVGAGI. V was pared by 0 bases and J by 8 bases, with 16 bases between.

CDR3 DNA: TGTGCCAGCAGCCAAGATTCCACCGGGAACTATGGCTACACCTTC. Translation gives CASSQDSTGNYGYTF. V and J are TRBV14 and TRBJ1-2; D is uncertain. This CDR3 has 15 amino acids. Germline assignment: CDR1 SGHDN and CDR2 FVKESK. V lost 0 bases and J lost 2, with 10 bases in between.

This clone has only one observation. The chain combines TRBV7-9 with TRBJ2-7; D is perhaps TRBD2 (7 bases). V lost 5 bases to trimming and J lost 6 bases, with 23 bases between them. Germline CDR1 SEHNR, CDR2 FQNEAQ (reference sequence). The CDR3 is made up of 16 amino acids. Written as DNA, the CDR3 is TGTGCCAGCAGCCCGCTAGCCGGAGGGGGAGGGGGCGAGCAGTACTTC. It encodes CASSPLAGGGGGEQYF.

V is TRBV12-5 and J is TRBJ2-1, with 8 bases matching TRBD1. The junction had 11 bases not matched to a gene; V was cut back by 2 bases and J by 5 bases. Germline V lookup: CDR1 LGHNT, CDR2 FRNRAP. The CDR3 has 17 residues. The CDR3 is CASGLPPDRVADNEQFF. As DNA, the CDR3 is TGTGCTAGTGGTTTGCCGCCGGACAGGGTGGCAGACAATGAGCAGTTCTTC.

The chain is built from TRBV7-6 and TRBJ2-7; TRBD2 aligns across 10 bases. V was pared by 1 base and J by 2 bases, with 2 bases of the junction left unmatched. CDR1 and CDR2 (germline): SGHVS, FNYEAQ. The CDR3 runs to 15 residues. The CDR3 nucleotides read TGTGCCAGCAGCTTAGGAGCGGGGGGGCCCTACGAGCAGTACTTC. Protein product: CASSLGAGGPYEQYF. The variable domain in full, with the rest retrieved from reference TRBV7-6 and TRBJ2-7, is GAGVSQSPRYKVTKRGQDVALRCDPISGHVSLYWYRQALGQGPEFLTYFNYEAQQDKSGLPNDRFSAERPEGSISTLTIQRTEQRDSAMYRCASSLGAGGPYEQYFGPGTRLTVT.